These 31 T cell receptor beta chains were sequenced from one sample in a study of OX40 agonist ivuxolimab in advanced cancers. The repertoire was sequenced with immunoSEQ multiplex PCR; TCRdb's copy has only in-frame clones and lacks some. This table has tens of thousands of clones, 89% appearing once. The specimen was CD4+ or CD8+ T cells sorted from blood, collected in a trial of the OX40 agonist ivuxolimab. The receptors derive from an adult with an advanced solid tumor such as melanoma, head and neck, liver or kidney cancer.

This chain's CDR3 is CASSRGLAGGDTQYF. The CDR3 DNA reads TGTGCCAGCAGCCGCGGACTAGCGGGGGGCGATACGCAGTATTTT. The V gene is TRBV2, the J gene TRBJ2-3; 14 bases line up with TRBD2. Germline trimming cut 6 bases from V and 6 bases from J; bases unmatched to any gene: 5. Germline V gene data show CDR1 as SNHLY and CDR2 as FYNNEI. The CDR3 is 15 amino acids.

The J gene is TRBJ1-2, the V gene TRBV19, with D uncertain. This CDR3 region has 14 residues. Germline V gives CDR1 LNHDA, CDR2 SQIVND (reference sequence). V was shortened by 5 bases and J by 0 bases, with 10 bases between the two germline ends. The CDR3, as DNA: TGTGCCAGTAGTCCCGACGGACCTAACTATGGCTACACCTTC. It is translated as CASSPDGPNYGYTF.

The V call is TRBV29-1, the J call TRBJ2-1, with 7 nucleotides matching TRBD2. Germline-derived CDR1 and CDR2 are SQVTM and ANQGSEA. The junction had 8 bases not matched to a gene; V was cut back by 5 bases and J by 10 bases. This CDR3 comprises 12 residues. CDR3 sequence reads: CSVKRLTSEQFF. CDR3 sequence (DNA): TGCAGCGTTAAACGACTGACTAGCGAGCAGTTCTTC.

The chain is built from TRBV5-1 and TRBJ1-2; weak D call: TRBD1 (6 bases). Germline CDR1 SGHRS, CDR2 YFSETQ. Trimming removed 2 bases at V and 8 bases at J, with 13 bases between. The CDR3 runs to 13 residues. CDR3 amino acids: CASSLQITGGYTF. As DNA, the CDR3 is TGCGCCAGCAGCTTACAAATTACAGGGGGCTACACCTTC. Filled out from reference TRBV5-1 and TRBJ1-2, the complete variable domain reads KAGVTQTPRYLIKTRGQQVTLSCSPISGHRSVSWYQQTPGQGLQFLFEYFSETQRNKGNFPGRFSGRQFSNSRSEMNVSTLELGDSALYLCASSLQITGGYTFGSGTRLTVV.

This chain connects TRBV15 to TRBJ2-3; TRBD2 is a possible D gene (5 bases). The V end was cut by 1 base, the J end by 1 base, with 18 bases between. Germline lookup yields CDR1 LNHNV and CDR2 YYDKDF (reference sequence). The CDR3 totals 18 residues. The CDR3 region has the DNA TGTGCCACCAGCAGAGGAACTCTTGAGGGCTGGGGCACAGATACGCAGTATTTT. It codes for CATSRGTLEGWGTDTQYF.

The J gene is TRBJ1-1, the V gene TRBV2, with 9 bases fitting TRBD1. CDR1 and CDR2 (germline): SNHLY, FYNNEI. V was pared by 4 bases and J by 4 bases, with 4 bases of the junction left unmatched. The CDR3 contains 14 residues. CDR3 sequence: CASSGRDRVTEAFF. In nucleotides, the CDR3 is TGTGCCAGCAGTGGTAGGGACAGGGTCACTGAAGCTTTCTTT. The full variable domain, with the rest looked up from reference TRBV2 and TRBJ1-1, is EPEVTQTPSHQVTQMGQEVILRCVPISNHLYFYWYRQILGQKVEFLVSFYNNEISEKSEIFDDQFSVERPDGSNFTLKIRSTKLEDSAMYFCASSGRDRVTEAFFGQGTRLTVV.

The rearrangement uses TRBV18 and TRBJ1-1, with D perhaps matching TRBD1 (5 bases). The V and J ends lost 4 bases and 2 bases respectively, with 14 bases between them. Germline CDR1 and CDR2: KGHSH and LQKENI. CDR3 length: 15 amino acids. DNA for the CDR3: TGTGCCAGCTCACGGGGTGACAGCCCTAACACTGAAGCTTTCTTT. Translating gives CASSRGDSPNTEAFF.

This clone has only one observation. This chain connects TRBV9 to TRBJ2-5; 11 bases map to TRBD1. The V and J ends lost 0 bases and 3 bases, in that order; junction bases with no gene match: 7. This CDR3 is built from 17 residues. Germline V gene lookup returns CDR1 SGDLS and CDR2 YYNGEE. Here the CDR3 DNA reads TGTGCCAGCAGCGTAGCTCCGGGACAGGGGGTTGAAGAGACCCAGTACTTC. Encoded protein: CASSVAPGQGVEETQYF.

V gene TRBV27 combines with J gene TRBJ2-1; D tentatively reads TRBD1 or TRBD2 (5 bases each). This CDR3 is built from 12 residues. Germline V gene data show CDR1 as MNHEY and CDR2 as SMNVEV (reference sequence). V was shortened by 3 bases and J by 7 bases, with 7 bases between the two germline ends. CDR3 amino acids: CASSFGGNEQFF. Written as DNA, the CDR3 is TGTGCCAGCAGTTTTGGGGGAAATGAGCAGTTCTTC.

The chain joins TRBV6-5 to TRBJ1-1; D gene ambiguous. The CDR3 is 12 amino acids. V was shortened by 8 bases and J by 10 bases, with 17 bases between the two germline ends. The germline V gene encodes CDR1 MNHEY and CDR2 SVGAGI. The chain's CDR3 is CASGEGRRGAFF. The CDR3 region has the DNA TGTGCCAGCGGAGAGGGTCGCCGGGGAGCTTTCTTT.

This clone was seen more than once but under ten times. Distinct nucleotide sequences in the sample also encode this CDR3. V is TRBV5-6 and J is TRBJ2-1; 8 nucleotides agree with TRBD1. This CDR3 region has 16 residues. Germline CDR1 reads SGHDT; CDR2 reads YYEEEE. V lost 4 bases, J lost 4 bases, and 10 bases stayed unmatched. The CDR3 DNA is TGTGCCAGCAGCCTGACAGGGGCGAACCTTTACAATGAGCAGTTCTTC. Amino acid sequence: CASSLTGANLYNEQFF.

The rearrangement joins TRBV27 to TRBJ1-2; 7 nucleotides agree with TRBD1. Per germline, CDR1 MNHEY and CDR2 SMNVEV (reference sequence). The trim removed 8 bases at V and 5 bases at J, leaving 8 bases unmatched. The CDR3 loop spans 13 amino acids. The CDR3 DNA is TGTGCCAGCCGGACGACAGGGCTTTATGGCTACACCTTC. It translates to CASRTTGLYGYTF.

This clone occurred once. The V gene is TRBV12-5, the J gene TRBJ1-1; D not certain. Per the germline V gene, CDR1 is LGHNT and CDR2 is FRNRAP. The CDR3 loop spans 13 amino acids. Trimming took 2 bases from V and 6 from J, leaving 10 bases between them. The CDR3 DNA follows: TGTGCTAGTGGTTTGAGACGGGATTCTGAAGCTTTCTTT. Amino acids: CASGLRRDSEAFF. Supplemented by reference TRBV12-5 and TRBJ1-1, the full variable domain reads DARVTQTPRHKVTEMGQEVTMRCQPILGHNTVFWYRQTMMQGLELLAYFRNRAPLDDSGMPKDRFSAEMPDATLATLKIQPSEPRDSAVYFCASGLRRDSEAFFGQGTRLTVV.

This clone has a single count. This chain uses TRBV7-2 with TRBJ2-2; 7 bases align to TRBD2. Germline loops: CDR1 SGHTA, CDR2 FQGNSA. V shed 0 bases and J 4 bases; nucleotides not matched to a gene: 5. This CDR3 has 16 amino acids. This CDR3 is CASSLARASGTGELFF. CDR3 nucleotide sequence: TGTGCCAGCAGCTTAGCTAGGGCTAGCGGCACCGGGGAGCTGTTTTTT. Full variable domain (outside the CDR3, taken from reference TRBV7-2 and TRBJ2-2): GAGVSQSPSNKVTEKGKDVELRCDPISGHTALYWYRQSLGQGLEFLIYFQGNSAPDKSGLPSDRFSAERTGGSVSTLTIQRTQQEDSAVYLCASSLARASGTGELFFGEGSRLTVL.

The CDR3 DNA reads as TGTGCCAGCTCCTCCCAACGGGGGACAGGGGGGACTGAAGCTTTCTTT. Its protein product is CASSSQRGTGGTEAFF. This chain links TRBV18 with TRBJ1-1, with TRBD1 matching 11 bases. With V trimmed by 6 bases and J by 5 bases, 11 bases remained unmatched. The V gene's germline CDR1 is KGHSH and CDR2 LQKENI. This CDR3 has 16 amino acids. Together with reference TRBV18 and TRBJ1-1, the CDR3 gives the full variable domain: NAGVMQNPRHLVRRRGQEARLRCSPMKGHSHVYWYRQLPEEGLKFMVYLQKENIIDESGMPKERFSAEFPKEGPSILRIQQVVRGDSAAYFCASSSQRGTGGTEAFFGQGTRLTVV.

This rearrangement joins TRBV10-3 to TRBJ2-2; 10 bases are shared with TRBD1. V lost 5 bases, J lost 3 bases, and 3 bases stayed unmatched. The CDR3 has 15 residues. In germline, CDR1 is ENHRY, CDR2 SYGVKD. CDR3 amino acids: CAISQGTGDTGELFF. Here the CDR3 DNA reads TGTGCCATCAGTCAAGGGACAGGGGACACCGGGGAGCTGTTTTTT.

This rearrangement joins TRBV6-6 to TRBJ1-5; D is perhaps TRBD1 (6 bases). This CDR3 is 12 amino acids long. Trimming took 4 bases from V and 6 from J, leaving 7 bases between them. The germline V gene encodes CDR1 MNHNY and CDR2 SVGAGI (reference sequence). The CDR3 DNA sequence: TGTGCCAGCAGTTTACAGGGTCAGCCCCAGCATTTT. Its protein is CASSLQGQPQHF.

The rearrangement joins TRBV6-1 to TRBJ1-5; TRBD1 aligns across 8 bases. CDR3 size: 15 residues. J was trimmed by 3 bases and V by 7 bases; bases with no gene match: 8. From germline, CDR1 is MNHNS and CDR2 SASEGT. The CDR3 DNA is TGTGCCAGCACCCAGGGGGCTATTATCAATCAGCCCCAGCATTTT. Its translation is CASTQGAIINQPQHF.

The chain carries TRBV29-1 and TRBJ1-4; no clear D. Germline V gene sequence: CDR1 SQVTM, CDR2 ANQGSEA. V dropped 6 bases and J dropped 4 bases, with 9 bases sitting between them. The CDR3 extends over 12 amino acids. Here the CDR3 reads CSVRLGNEKLFF. The CDR3 nucleotides are TGCAGCGTGAGGCTGGGTAATGAAAAACTGTTTTTT.

The rearrangement links TRBV14 to TRBJ1-4; TRBD1 matches at 8 bases. V was pared by 4 bases and J by 14 bases, with 9 bases of the junction left unmatched. Germline V gene sequence: CDR1 SGHDN, CDR2 FVKESK. This CDR3 is 13 amino acids long. In DNA form, the CDR3 reads TGTGCCAGCAGCCTTACCCGGGGACAGGTGCTGTTTTTT. Translating gives CASSLTRGQVLFF.

V usage is TRBV14 and J usage is TRBJ2-7, with 11 bases fitting TRBD1. CDR1 is SGHDN and CDR2 is FVKESK in the germline V gene. The CDR3 length is 16 residues. The junction had 6 bases not matched to a gene; V was cut back by 3 bases and J by 2 bases. In DNA, the CDR3 is TGTGCCAGCAGCCAGCGCCCGGGACAGGGGGCCTACGAGCAGTACTTC. It specifies CASSQRPGQGAYEQYF.

The V and J genes are TRBV6-1 and TRBJ1-1, with a tentative D call TRBD1 (6 bases). CDR1 is MNHNS, CDR2 SASEGT, per germline. CDR3 length: 14 amino acids. V was cut by 1 base and J by 3 bases, with 9 bases left in between. The CDR3 loop is CASSEGNRDTEAFF. CDR3 sequence (DNA): TGTGCCAGCAGTGAAGGCAACAGGGACACTGAAGCTTTCTTT.

This rearrangement joins TRBV5-1 to TRBJ2-1, with 14 bases identical to TRBD2. The CDR3 totals 15 residues. Trimming cost V 2 bases and J 8 bases; bases outside gene matches: 3. The germline V gene has CDR1 SGHRS and CDR2 YFSETQ. The DNA for the CDR3 is TGCGCCAGCAGCTTCGGACTAGCGGGGGGATATGAGCAGTTCTTC. This gives the protein CASSFGLAGGYEQFF.

The rearrangement joins TRBV5-1 to TRBJ1-5; possibly TRBD1 for D (5 bases). There are 13 residues in the CDR3. CDR1 and CDR2 (germline): SGHRS, YFSETQ. Trimming left V 2 bases short and J 4 bases short, with 7 bases between. The CDR3 is CASSLGENQPQHF. The CDR3 bases are TGCGCCAGCAGCTTAGGGGAAAATCAGCCCCAGCATTTT.

The J gene is TRBJ1-2, the V gene TRBV6-7; 7 positions agree with TRBD1. TRBV6-7 is sorted into the ORF group, with uncertain function. The CDR3 contains 17 residues. V gave up 2 bases and J gave up 3 bases; unmatched junction bases: 12. The CDR3 protein is CASSYITRDRGDYGYTF. In DNA, the CDR3 is TGTGCCAGCAGTTACATAACCCGGGACAGAGGTGACTATGGCTACACCTTC.

The rearrangement links TRBV6-5 to TRBJ2-7; TRBD1 or TRBD2 may be the D gene (5 bases each). CDR3 length: 13 residues. The V end lost 6 bases, the J end lost 2 bases, and 11 bases lay between the germline ends. Per the germline V gene, CDR1 is MNHEY and CDR2 is SVGAGI. The CDR3 loop reads CASRGTATYEQYF. The CDR3 coding sequence is TGTGCCAGCAGGGGGACGGCGACCTACGAGCAGTACTTC.

The chain combines TRBV19 with TRBJ2-3; TRBD1 matches 9 bases. The CDR3 is 13 amino acids. Germline V gives CDR1 LNHDA, CDR2 SQIVND (reference sequence). The junction had 3 bases not matched to a gene; V was cut back by 8 bases and J by 3 bases. The CDR3 reads CASWTGVTDTQYF. DNA of the CDR3: TGTGCCAGTTGGACAGGGGTGACAGATACGCAGTATTTT.

The chain is built from TRBV12-5 and TRBJ2-1; 7 bases fit TRBD2. CDR1 LGHNT and CDR2 FRNRAP come from the germline V gene. Losses at the gene ends were 0 bases for V and 8 bases for J; bases not matched to a gene: 4. CDR3 length: 14 residues. CDR3 in amino acids: CASGLVGLVDEQFF. CDR3 nucleotides: TGTGCTAGTGGTTTGGTAGGACTAGTCGATGAGCAGTTCTTC. Full variable domain (rest looked up from reference TRBV12-5 and TRBJ2-1): DARVTQTPRHKVTEMGQEVTMRCQPILGHNTVFWYRQTMMQGLELLAYFRNRAPLDDSGMPKDRFSAEMPDATLATLKIQPSEPRDSAVYFCASGLVGLVDEQFFGPGTRLTVL.

The chain joins TRBV7-6 to TRBJ1-1, with D perhaps matching TRBD1 (5 bases). The CDR3 has 16 residues. V lost 5 bases, J lost 1 base, and 17 bases lay in between. From germline, CDR1 is SGHVS and CDR2 FNYEAQ. Written as DNA, the CDR3 is TGTGCCAGCAGCCGACCTGCGGGGACCCCGAACACTGAAGCTTTCTTT. Translation: CASSRPAGTPNTEAFF.

This chain connects TRBV5-6 to TRBJ2-3; no clear D. The CDR3 sequence is 12 residues long. Trimming took off 0 bases at V and 5 bases at J, with 4 bases between the two ends. Per germline, CDR1 SGHDT and CDR2 YYEEEE. The CDR3 loop is CASSLAVDTQYF. The CDR3 region has the DNA TGTGCCAGCAGCTTGGCGGTAGATACGCAGTATTTT.

The genes are TRBV4-1 and TRBJ1-5; D is perhaps TRBD1 (5 bases). The CDR3 is made up of 15 amino acids. Trimming took 0 bases from V and 4 from J, leaving 10 bases between them. CDR1 is MGHRA and CDR2 is YSYEKL in the germline V gene. The CDR3 here is CASSQDLGGNQPQHF. The DNA of the CDR3 is TGCGCCAGCAGCCAAGATCTGGGGGGGAATCAGCCCCAGCATTTT.